The TCR beta chain described here comes from a study of blood T cell repertoires in COVID-19. Seattle cases were enrolled at active infection and followed longitudinally. Source study methods: Amplification with reference gene primers provided the estimates of nucleated cell counts. Data came from immunoSEQ multiplex PCR; TCRdb stores just in-frame clones and leaves some out. That table gives V, J and clone size, and the DNA gave D and trimming. The profile shows around 180,000 clones, roughly 79% of them singletons. Germline V gives CDR1 SGHNT, CDR2 YYREEE (reference sequence). V lost 4 bases and J lost 5; bases outside the gene matches: 8. The CDR3 consists of 15 residues.

This chain uses TRBV5-4 with TRBJ2-3; 9 nucleotides match TRBD2. The sample was peripheral blood. The TCR comes from a woman over 75 with COVID-19, enrolled during active disease. CDR3 DNA: TGTGCCAGCAGCCGCGGGGGGGCAGCTGAAGATACGCAGTATTTT. Translating it yields CASSRGGAAEDTQYF.